This T cell receptor beta chain was captured by sequencing in a study of cytomegalovirus exposure and HLA in healthy donors. The primer mix had 60 Vbeta and 13 Jbeta primers. Per the study methods: Later, some 79 million unique TCR beta chains were counted in an analysis, and about 12 million of them were shared. The table came from immunoSEQ multiplex PCR; TCRdb's copy has only in-frame clones and leaves some out. Clonal size and the V and J genes are those of that table, whereas D and trimming came from the DNA. The profile covers about 220,000 clones, with over 65% appearing a single time and roughly 0.6% taken by the ten largest. V dropped 8 bases and J dropped 9; count of bases not matched to a gene: 12. This CDR3 is 14 amino acids long. Germline V gene lookup returns CDR1 ENHRY and CDR2 SYGVKD. A few counts support this clone. Other DNA variants within this sample encode the same CDR3.

The TCR originated in a young man in good health and CMV-seronegative. The chain couples TRBV10-3 to TRBJ2-1; 8 nucleotides line up with TRBD2. The sample was PBMCs. CDR3 sequence reads: CAISTGRAASEQFF. In DNA form, the CDR3 reads TGTGCCATCTCAACCGGGAGGGCTGCCAGTGAGCAGTTCTTC.